The T cell receptor beta chain under discussion was sequenced for a study of identical twins. Study-level points and caveats: The analysis was cross-sectional rather than longitudinal within donors.

For this clonotype: Its specificity is unknown.

V was cut by 5 bases and J by 2 bases, with 18 bases left in between. CDR3 length: 15 residues. Germline CDR1 DFQATT, CDR2 SNEGSKA (reference sequence). TCRdb re-called the 5' RACE reads through MiXCR, storing one row per CDR3 protein. The sample has approximately 620,000 distinct CDR3 sequences; 8.5% to 9% are singletons. This same sample was also taken into another study, of yellow fever vaccine responses in identical twins.

The chain couples TRBV20-1 to TRBJ2-5, with D possibly TRBD1 on 6 matching bases. The sequencing sample was made of PBMCs. The receptor comes from a woman in her late teens or twenties in good health. The CDR3 DNA is TGCAGTGCTCCCCGGGCAGGGGAAGATCAAGAGACCCAGTACTTC. Its translation is CSAPRAGEDQETQYF.